These T cell receptor beta chains were read from a single sample in a study of blood T cells in healthy people across ages. MiXCR, run by TCRdb on the 5' RACE reads, gives a single entry per CDR3 protein. The table includes 1.5 million to 2 million distinct CDR3 sequences, 25% to 30% detected once. Sample: blood. These receptors came from a woman between 25 and 40 years old in good health. The conserved cysteine and the conserved F or W are not part of the CDR3 here.

cdr3_length v_call cdr3_aa
15 TRBV7-6 ASSLASTFRSYNEQF
10 TRBV7-9 ASSSVAEGAY
12 TRBV20-1 SALTSGGGETQY
11 TRBV2 ASTPWREYGYT
13 TRBV20-1 SAKTSGGYQETQY
12 TRBV2 ASSEGQGGDEQF
12 TRBV7-2 ASRPVGGQETQY
17 TRBV4-1 ASSPNPGRWQRGNQPQH
13 TRBV12-3/TRBV12-4 ASSLLRTSYNEQF
11 TRBV20-1 SALRQLNQPQH
12 TRBV20-1 STSLTGIPYEQY
16 TRBV4-3 ASSPKNPGDFSTDTQY
13 TRBV7-3 ASSSPGTLGDTQY
13 TRBV7-9 ASSTGGQFNEKLF
11 TRBV5-1 ASSFQGSGELF
11 TRBV20-1 SAKDRVNEKLF
7 TRBV6-2/TRBV6-3 ASPSAQH
12 TRBV5-5 ASSLVQAQETQY
10 TRBV9 ASSVAGWPQH
14 TRBV18 ASSPRTSGSYNEQF
12 TRBV5-1 ASRGTPEDTEAF
12 TRBV7-2 ASTDRGRGYGYT
17 TRBV28 ASMSAGGQGVGGNQPQH
11 TRBV7-2 ASSLTLLGKLF
12 TRBV5-1 ASRRDLNPDTQY
13 TRBV20-1 SASTAGGGNQPQH
13 TRBV5-1 ASSPVRWGGDTQY
13 TRBV20-1 SASPPGLVGPEQY
13 TRBV12-3/TRBV12-4 ASSLSTQGRREAF
11 TRBV7-8 ASSGTSDYEQF
13 TRBV28 ASRMVTGPVGEQY